This TCR beta chain derives from a study of spatial heterogeneity in lung cancer. Turning to the study itself: The authors sequenced available follow-up PBMC samples, taken a median of around 2 years after resection.

Time point reported: blood at routine non-recurrence follow-up after resection. The CDR3 covers 13 residues. V was pared by 11 bases and J by 3 bases, with 9 bases of the junction left unmatched. The germline V gene encodes CDR1 ENHRY and CDR2 SYGVKD. MiXCR was run by TCRdb on the 5' RACE reads, yielding one entry per CDR3 protein. Here the sample spans about 70,000 distinct CDR3 sequences, roughly 8.9% being singletons. The gene calls are TRBV10-3 and TRBJ2-7; TRBD2 aligns across 8 bases. Here the sequenced sample was PBMCs, taken at follow-up. The clonotype was recovered from a female donor with early-stage non-small cell lung cancer. In DNA, the CDR3 is TGTGCCGCGAGTAGCGGGACTGACTACGAGCAGTACTTC. Protein: CAASSGTDYEQYF.